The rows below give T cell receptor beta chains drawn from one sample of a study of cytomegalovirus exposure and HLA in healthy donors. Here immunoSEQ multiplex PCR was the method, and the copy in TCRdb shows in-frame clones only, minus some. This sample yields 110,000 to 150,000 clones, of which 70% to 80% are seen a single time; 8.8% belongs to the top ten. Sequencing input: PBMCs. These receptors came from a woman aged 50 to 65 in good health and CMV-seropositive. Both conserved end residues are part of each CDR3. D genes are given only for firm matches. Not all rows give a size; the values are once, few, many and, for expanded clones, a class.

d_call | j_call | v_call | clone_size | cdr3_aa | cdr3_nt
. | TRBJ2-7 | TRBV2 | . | CATSRDSLPDEQYF | TGTGCCACCAGCCGGGACTCCCTTCCTGACGAGCAGTACTTC
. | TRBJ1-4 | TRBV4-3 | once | CASSPHFATNEKLFF | TGCGCCAGCAGCCCCCACTTTGCAACTAATGAAAAACTGTTTTTT
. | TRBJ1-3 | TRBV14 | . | CASSQDTYGGDTIYF | TGTGCCAGCAGCCAAGATACGTACGGAGGGGACACCATATATTTT
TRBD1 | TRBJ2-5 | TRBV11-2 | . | CASSLERTGAGETQYF | TGTGCCAGCAGCTTAGAAAGGACAGGGGCGGGGGAGACCCAGTACTTC
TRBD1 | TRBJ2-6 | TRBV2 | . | CASSVSRDRQLSGANVLTF | TGTGCCAGCAGCGTGAGCCGGGACAGGCAACTCTCTGGGGCCAACGTCCTGACTTTC
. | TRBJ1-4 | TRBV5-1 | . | CASSLVADEKLFF | TGCGCCAGCAGCTTGGTGGCGGATGAAAAACTGTTTTTT
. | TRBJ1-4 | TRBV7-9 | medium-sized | CASSLVSGSTNEKLFF | TGTGCCAGCAGCTTAGTTAGTGGTTCAACTAATGAAAAACTGTTTTTT
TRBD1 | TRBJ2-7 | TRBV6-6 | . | CASSSPGTGPYEQYF | TGTGCCAGCAGTTCCCCCGGGACAGGACCCTACGAGCAGTACTTC
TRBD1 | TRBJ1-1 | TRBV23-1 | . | CASSYAGGSSAPEAFF | TGCGCCAGCAGTTATGCAGGGGGATCGTCGGCCCCCGAAGCTTTCTTT
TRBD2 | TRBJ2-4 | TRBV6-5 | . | CASGTSGVPKNIQYF | TGTGCCAGCGGGACTAGCGGGGTCCCAAAAAACATTCAGTACTTC
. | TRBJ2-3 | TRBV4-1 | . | CASSRRQASTDTQYF | TGCGCCAGCAGCCGCCGACAAGCAAGCACAGATACGCAGTATTTT
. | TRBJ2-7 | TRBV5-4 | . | CASSLAGTYQREQYF | TGTGCCAGCAGCTTGGCGGGGACATACCAGCGCGAGCAGTACTTC
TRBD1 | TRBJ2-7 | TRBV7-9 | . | CASSIPRQGAQYF | TGTGCCAGCAGCATCCCACGACAGGGAGCGCAGTACTTC
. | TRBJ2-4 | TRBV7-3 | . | CASSLSPPQETLQYF | TGTGCCAGCAGCTTAAGCCCACCTCAGGAAACTCTTCAGTACTTC
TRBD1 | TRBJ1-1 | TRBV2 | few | CASSEQGAVENTEAFF | TGTGCCAGCAGTGAACAGGGGGCCGTCGAAAACACTGAAGCTTTCTTT
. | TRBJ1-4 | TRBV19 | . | CASSQGWSGNEKLFF | TGTGCCAGTAGCCAGGGGTGGAGCGGTAATGAAAAACTGTTTTTT
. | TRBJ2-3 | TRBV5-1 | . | CASSLVLSVTDTQYF | TGCGCCAGCAGCTTGGTCCTGTCTGTCACAGATACGCAGTATTTT
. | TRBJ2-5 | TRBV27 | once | CASSLTPFQETQYF | TGTGCCAGCAGTTTAACACCCTTCCAAGAGACCCAGTACTTC
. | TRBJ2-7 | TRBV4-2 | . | CASSRRGYEQYF | TGTGCCAGCAGCCGGAGGGGATACGAGCAGTACTTC
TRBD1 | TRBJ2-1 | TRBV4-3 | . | CASSNRDRGLYNEQFF | TGCGCCAGCAGCAACCGGGACAGGGGGCTTTACAATGAGCAGTTCTTC
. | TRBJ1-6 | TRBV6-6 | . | CASSLAPETAVSF | TGTGCCAGCAGTCTCGCGCCCGAGACAGCCGTCTCTTTT
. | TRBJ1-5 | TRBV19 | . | CASSILSGGNQPQHF | TGTGCCAGTAGTATATTATCAGGGGGCAATCAGCCCCAGCATTTT
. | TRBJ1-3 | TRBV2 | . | CASSTERGSGNTIYF | TGTGCCAGCAGCACGGAACGGGGTTCTGGAAACACCATATATTTT
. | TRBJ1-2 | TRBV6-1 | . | CASSENQGIYGYTF | TGTGCCAGCAGTGAAAATCAGGGGATCTATGGCTACACCTTC
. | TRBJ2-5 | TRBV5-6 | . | CASSFRGQETQYF | TGTGCCAGCAGCTTTAGGGGGCAAGAGACCCAGTACTTC